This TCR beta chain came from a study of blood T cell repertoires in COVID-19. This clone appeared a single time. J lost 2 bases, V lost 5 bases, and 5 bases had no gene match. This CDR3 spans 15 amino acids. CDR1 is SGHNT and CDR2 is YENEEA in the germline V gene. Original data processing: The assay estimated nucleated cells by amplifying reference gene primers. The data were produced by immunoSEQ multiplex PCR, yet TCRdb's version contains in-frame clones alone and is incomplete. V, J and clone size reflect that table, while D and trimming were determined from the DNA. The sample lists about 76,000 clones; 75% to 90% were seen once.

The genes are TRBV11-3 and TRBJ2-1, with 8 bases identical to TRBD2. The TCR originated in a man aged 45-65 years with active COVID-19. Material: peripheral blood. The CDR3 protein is CASSLRTSPYNEQFF. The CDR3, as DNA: TGTGCCAGCAGCCTACGGACTAGCCCCTACAATGAGCAGTTCTTC.